The sequence of this T cell receptor beta chain was determined in a study of T-cell reconstitution after alpha-beta-depleted transplantation in children. Overall study results and limits: There were reportedly several hundred expanded graft clones from which alpha-beta T cells came about two months after transplant. At the one-year point after transplant, T-cell counts and TCRbeta diversity were found to come mostly from T cells that had been newly produced. TCRbeta diversity was high at day 60 in some patients (a result of surviving recipient T cells and thymic progenitors).

CDR1 and CDR2 (germline): SGHDT, YYEEEE. CDR3 size: 16 residues. V trimming: 4 bases; J trimming: 0 bases; junction bases outside the gene matches: 8. This clonotype was seen a handful of times. The antigen is undetermined. Unique molecular identifiers were incorporated during preparation of the TCRbeta library. TCRdb re-called the PCR reads through MiXCR, storing one row per CDR3 protein. The sample lists 200,000 to 300,000 distinct CDR3 sequences, about 25% occurring once. The receptor was isolated from a girl aged 2-15 years with Fanconi anemia, due to receive a stem cell transplant. The chain has TRBV5-6 and TRBJ2-3; 7 nucleotides match TRBD1. Sample: PBMCs, taken before TCRalphabeta/CD19-depleted stem cell transplant. The CDR3 nucleotides read TGTGCCAGCAGCCTACCGGACAGGATTAGCACAGATACGCAGTATTTT. It specifies CASSLPDRISTDTQYF.